The T cell receptor beta chain under discussion was sequenced for a study of cytomegalovirus exposure and HLA in healthy donors. Findings of the study overall: Beyond CMV serostatus, there was no information to go on about immune exposure. Per a prior analysis, the majority of TCR beta V segments were productive roughly 87% or roughly 30% of the time.

As for this clone: Its antigen is not known.

The PCR had 60 Vbeta and 13 Jbeta primers. Original processing notes: Per a later analysis, the number of unique TCR beta chains was approximately 80 million, of which 8.5 million to 11 million were shared. Clones were sequenced by immunoSEQ multiplex PCR, and TCRdb holds only the in-frame ones, with some missing. The V and J calls and the clone size are those of that table, but D and trimming were determined from the DNA. The sample holds around 110,000 clones, around 71% seen once. Germline assignment: CDR1 SGHTA and CDR2 FQGTGA. This CDR3 has 12 amino acids. The germline V and J ends were trimmed by 7 bases and 9 bases, with 15 bases remaining between them.

The TCR originated in a boy between 10 and 17 years old in good health and CMV-seronegative. The chain has TRBV7-3 and TRBJ2-5; D remains unclear. Sequencing was done on a sample of PBMCs. The CDR3 coding sequence is TGTGCCAGCATCTCTCCCCAATCGGCCCAGTACTTC. It specifies CASISPQSAQYF.